This TCR beta chain was sequenced during a study of blood T cell repertoires in COVID-19. About the research overall: Sites across the United States, Italy and Spain contributed samples from acute and convalescent COVID-19.

In the source study's methods: For nucleated cells, counts were estimated from reference gene primer amplification. The method was immunoSEQ multiplex PCR; TCRdb's version includes in-frame clones alone and lacks a portion of them. The V and J calls and clone size come from that table; D and trimming were worked out from the DNA. This sample has roughly 250,000 clones, with around 82% found just once. CDR1 and CDR2 from the germline V gene are SNHLY and FYNNEI. The CDR3 has 15 amino acids. The germline V and J ends were trimmed by 8 bases and 5 bases, with 18 bases remaining between them. Sequenced sample: peripheral blood. J is TRBJ2-2 and V is TRBV2; D is possibly TRBD1 (7 bases). The receptor was isolated from a woman aged 80 or over with active or convalescent COVID-19. CDR3 loop: CASSGGQGWTGELFF. CDR3 bases: TGTGCCAGCTCAGGGGGGCAGGGCTGGACCGGGGAGCTGTTTTTT.